This T cell receptor beta chain came from a study of blood T cell repertoires in COVID-19. Study summary: The origin of the acute and convalescent COVID-19 samples was the United States, Italy and Spain. The cDNA or gDNA used as material had been derived from T cells, B-cell-depleted T cells, or PBMCs.

The CDR3 covers 18 residues. V was pared by 0 bases and J by 1 base, with 16 bases between. From germline, CDR1 is LGHNA and CDR2 YNFKEQ. In the original analysis: The assay estimated nucleated cells by amplifying reference gene primers. Here immunoSEQ multiplex PCR was the method, and the copy in TCRdb shows in-frame clones only, minus some. V, J and clone size derive from that table, while D and trimming were established from the DNA sequence. The table shows around 68,000 clones, with over 75% occurring only once. The sample comprised peripheral blood. The chain couples TRBV4-2 to TRBJ2-4, with D perhaps TRBD2 (6 bases). The clonotype was recovered from an older man with acute or convalescent COVID-19. The chain's CDR3 is CASSQEGTGYRAKNIQYF. CDR3 bases: TGTGCCAGCAGCCAAGAAGGGACTGGATATCGGGCCAAAAACATTCAGTACTTC.